Sequencing of this T cell receptor (beta chain) was carried out in a study of T-cell memory formation after mild COVID-19. On this clonotype: The antigen remains unidentified.

The CDR3 has 15 amino acids. The germline V gene encodes CDR1 SQVTM and CDR2 ANQGSEA. The ends lost 7 bases at V and 0 bases at J; junction bases unmatched: 8. Study conclusions and caveats: Among clones contracting day 15 to 85, CD4/CD8 was balanced, whereas later expanders leaned CD4+. Researchers could not confirm that second-wave clones peaking on day 37 targeted SARS-CoV-2. Mainly in CM and EM were contracting CD4+ clones; CD8+ were in EMRA.

TCRdb analysed the 5' RACE reads with MiXCR anew, one entry per CDR3 protein. Of approximately 340,000 distinct CDR3 sequences detected, over 10% appear once; the ten largest clones hold about 21%. This clonotype was obtained from a man younger than 30 who had mild COVID-19 (a few samples of this study predate the infection). Cell type and time point are not known. The sequenced sample consisted of PBMCs or a T cell subset sorted from them (not recorded which). The genes are TRBV29-1 and TRBJ2-3, with 9 bases aligning to TRBD1. This CDR3 reads CSAMGQGMSTDTQYF. As DNA, the CDR3 is TGCAGCGCGATGGGACAGGGAATGAGCACAGATACGCAGTATTTT.